The T cell receptor beta chain described here comes from a study of blood T cell repertoires in COVID-19. Overall study context: Both acute and convalescent COVID-19 samples were obtained from the United States, Italy and Spain. Sources were T cells, B-cell-depleted T cells, or PBMCs; the material itself was cDNA or gDNA.

This clone showed up just a few times. Trimming took off 1 base at V and 2 bases at J, with 13 bases between the two ends. Per the germline V gene, CDR1 is SGHRS and CDR2 is YFSETQ. The CDR3 has 17 residues. How the authors handled the data: Amplification of reference gene primers was used by the study to estimate nucleated cell counts. Assay: immunoSEQ multiplex PCR; the TCRdb copy retains only in-frame clones and omits some. V and J calls and clone size are given by that table; D and trimming were obtained from the DNA. In the table there are around 240,000 clones, roughly 86% of which are singletons.

The sample taken for sequencing was peripheral blood. This rearrangement joins TRBV5-1 to TRBJ2-6, with no clear D. The TCR sequence derives from a young woman who had recovered from COVID-19. The CDR3 nucleotides are TGCGCCAGCAGCTTGACTCTTACAGTTCCTGGGGCCAACGTCCTGACTTTC. This sequence encodes CASSLTLTVPGANVLTF.